A single T cell receptor (beta chain) is shown here with its context. Its target is unknown. This specimen comes from a study of cytomegalovirus exposure and HLA in healthy donors. Points from the study as a whole: The productive fraction for most TCR beta V segments was about 87% or about 30% in an earlier analysis. Later analysis identified several of the most significant clusters that appeared linked to common viral pathogens.

Primers included in the PCR were 60 Vbeta and 13 Jbeta primers. Some clones are missing from TCRdb's copy, which holds only in-frame ones; the method was immunoSEQ multiplex PCR. This sample carries 150,000 to 200,000 clones, approximately 84% of them seen once, and the ten largest clones take about 2%. Trimming removed 4 bases from V and 4 bases from J, with 7 bases in between. Germline CDR1 is LGHNA and CDR2 is YNFKEQ. This CDR3 spans 12 amino acids. This chain links TRBV4-2 with TRBJ1-1; D remains unclear. Sequenced sample: PBMCs. The TCR comes from a man between 18 and 35 years old in good health and CMV-seropositive. The CDR3 nucleotides read TGTGCCAGCAGCCCCCCAGGCACTGAAGCTTTCTTT. Protein product: CASSPPGTEAFF.